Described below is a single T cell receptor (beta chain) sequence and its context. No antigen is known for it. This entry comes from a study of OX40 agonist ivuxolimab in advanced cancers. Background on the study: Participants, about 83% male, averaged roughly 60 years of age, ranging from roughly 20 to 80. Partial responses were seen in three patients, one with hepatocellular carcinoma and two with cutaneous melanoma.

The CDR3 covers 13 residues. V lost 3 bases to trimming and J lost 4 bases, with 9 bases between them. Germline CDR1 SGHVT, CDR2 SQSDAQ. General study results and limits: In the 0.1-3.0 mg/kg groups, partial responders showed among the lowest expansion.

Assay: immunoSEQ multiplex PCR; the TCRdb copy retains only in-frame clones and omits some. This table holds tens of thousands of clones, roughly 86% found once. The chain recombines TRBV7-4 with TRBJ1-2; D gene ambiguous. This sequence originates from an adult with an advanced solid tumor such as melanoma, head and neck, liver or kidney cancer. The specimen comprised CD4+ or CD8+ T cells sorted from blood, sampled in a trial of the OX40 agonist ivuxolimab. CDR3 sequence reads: CASSLEHGYGYTF. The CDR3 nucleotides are TGTGCCAGCAGCTTGGAGCACGGCTATGGCTACACCTTC.